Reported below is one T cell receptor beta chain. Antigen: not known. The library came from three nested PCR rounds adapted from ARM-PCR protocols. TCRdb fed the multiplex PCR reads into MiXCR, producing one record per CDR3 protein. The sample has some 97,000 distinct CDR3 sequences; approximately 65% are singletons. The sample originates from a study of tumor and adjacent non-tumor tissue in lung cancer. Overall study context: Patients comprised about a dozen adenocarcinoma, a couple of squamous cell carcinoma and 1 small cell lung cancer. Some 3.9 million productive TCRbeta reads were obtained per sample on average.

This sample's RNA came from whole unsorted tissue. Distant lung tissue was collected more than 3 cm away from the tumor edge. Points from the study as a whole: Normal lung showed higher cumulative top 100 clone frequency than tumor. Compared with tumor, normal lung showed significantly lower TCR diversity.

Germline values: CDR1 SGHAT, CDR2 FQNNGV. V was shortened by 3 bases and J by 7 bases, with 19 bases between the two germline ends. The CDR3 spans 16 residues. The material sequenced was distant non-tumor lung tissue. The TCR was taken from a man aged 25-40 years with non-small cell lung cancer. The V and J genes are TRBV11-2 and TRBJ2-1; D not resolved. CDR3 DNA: TGTGCCAGCAGCTTGGTCCCCTATCCCGAACCTAATGAGCAGTTCTTC. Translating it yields CASSLVPYPEPNEQFF.